This T cell receptor (beta chain) comes out of a study of blood T cell repertoires in COVID-19. Turning to the study itself: Italy, Spain and the United States were the sources of the convalescent and acute COVID-19 samples.

Trimming removed 6 bases from V and 5 bases from J, with 26 bases in between. The length of the CDR3 is 17 residues. Looked up from germline, CDR1 is SGHNT and CDR2 is YYREEE (reference sequence). The method was immunoSEQ multiplex PCR; TCRdb's version includes in-frame clones alone and lacks a portion of them. Among approximately 28,000 clones listed, 90% were seen once. The origin of this receptor is a woman aged 60-70 years with active COVID-19. The chain joins TRBV5-4 to TRBJ2-5; D perhaps matches TRBD2 (5 bases). The specimen was peripheral blood. CDR3 bases: TGTGCCAGCAACGCAAGGGCGGGTACGCCATCGGTCGAGACCCAGTACTTC. Protein sequence: CASNARAGTPSVETQYF.